The clone carrying this T cell receptor (beta chain) was detected ten times or more. Its specificity is unknown. V gave up 3 bases and J gave up 7 bases, with 9 bases separating them. The CDR3 covers 12 residues. Germline V gene lookup returns CDR1 SEHNR and CDR2 FQNEAQ (reference sequence). This sample is drawn from a study of regulatory T cells in long-lasting Graves disease. On the study more broadly: Graves' patients, diagnosed recently, had received antithyroid drugs under 3 months.

TCR beta libraries were built with iRepertoire HTBI primers and Arm-PCR of CDR3 regions. TCRdb used MiXCR to reprocess the multiplex PCR reads, holding one entry per CDR3 protein. The profile shows about 540,000 distinct CDR3 sequences, approximately 13% of them singletons. Study-level findings and limits: A greater number of public clonotypes (approximately 2,700) was shared by persistent patients than by new patients (over 900).

As for time point: newly diagnosed GD, antithyroid drugs for less than 3 months. There was RNA extracted from PBMCs, and the TCR library was made from it. The same sample was also studied in work on T cells in Graves' hyperthyroidism and ophthalmopathy. Per that paper: No progression to ophthalmopathy during 18 months of follow-up defined stable disease. First-round RT-PCR of the TCR CDR3 relied on the HTBI primer set.

This material consisted of peripheral blood mononuclear cells (PBMCs), taken at new diagnosis, from a patient treated with antithyroid drugs. This receptor was identified in a man aged 25-40 years with Graves disease. The V call is TRBV7-9, the J call TRBJ1-1; D unclear. CDR3 DNA sequence: TGTGCCAGCAGCTTGTTAGATAATGAAGCTTTCTTT. Translated: CASSLLDNEAFF.